This T cell receptor beta chain appears in the sequencing data of a study of immune evolution from preneoplasia to lung adenocarcinoma. The study's findings and limits: Highest clonality occurred in KRAS-mutant, not EGFR-mutant or double wild-type, nodules.

A note on this clone: What it binds is unknown.

Libraries were prepared by immunoSEQ multiplex PCR; TCRdb keeps only in-frame clonotypes and omits some of them. The sample holds fewer than 50,000 clones, less than 80% seen once. V dropped 4 bases and J dropped 1 base, with 11 bases sitting between them. CDR1 is SGDLS and CDR2 is YYNGEE in the germline V gene. This CDR3 has 14 residues. Between the mid-2010s and the late 2010s, patients underwent resection in Japan or China. Two lung cancer pathologists independently confirmed each histologic diagnosis. Premalignant or tumor cells were enriched by macro-dissection after pathologic assessment. Specimen: FFPE invasive lung adenocarcinoma tissue. The chain is built from TRBV9 and TRBJ1-1; no clear D. This sequence was found in a person between 60 and 70 years old with lung adenocarcinoma. The CDR3 DNA sequence: TGTGCCAGCAGCCCCTGGTCCGGGAACACTGAAGCTTTCTTT. Encoded protein: CASSPWSGNTEAFF.